Below, 22 T cell receptor beta chains from the same sample are listed, as sequenced in a study of radiotherapy plus CTLA-4 blockade in lung cancer. Libraries were prepared by immunoSEQ multiplex PCR; TCRdb keeps only in-frame clonotypes and omits some of them. The sample carries under 70,000 clones, 77% recorded once. Sequences were derived from peripheral blood, sampled from a patient treated with radiotherapy plus ipilimumab. The receptor set was obtained from a human donor with non-small cell lung cancer who had a complete response to radiotherapy plus ipilimumab.

CDR3 sequence reads: CASSLSQTSNTGELFF. The CDR3 bases are TGCGCCAGCAGCTTAAGCCAGACTTCGAACACCGGGGAGCTGTTTTTT. V gene TRBV5-1 combines with J gene TRBJ2-2, with unresolved D. The CDR3 is 16 amino acids. CDR1 is SGHRS, CDR2 YFSETQ, per germline. The ends were cut back, 2 bases at V and 0 bases at J, with 11 bases in the middle.

The rearrangement links TRBV9 to TRBJ2-7; 8 bases match TRBD1. This CDR3 is 14 amino acids long. Looked up from germline, CDR1 is SGDLS and CDR2 is YYNGEE. With V trimmed by 0 bases and J by 4 bases, 3 bases remained unmatched. The CDR3 protein is CASSVGDRSYEQYF. CDR3 nucleotides: TGTGCCAGCAGCGTAGGGGACAGGAGTTACGAGCAGTACTTC.

V usage is TRBV5-1 and J usage is TRBJ1-2; 11 bases align to TRBD1. The CDR3 runs to 15 residues. Germline values: CDR1 SGHRS, CDR2 YFSETQ. Trimming cost V 4 bases and J 5 bases; bases outside gene matches: 7. The CDR3 here is CASSPGTGGDYGYTF. The CDR3 bases are TGCGCCAGCAGCCCGGGGACAGGGGGAGATTATGGCTACACCTTC.

The chain combines TRBV27 with TRBJ1-1, with D perhaps matching TRBD1 (5 bases). Looked up from germline, CDR1 is MNHEY and CDR2 is SMNVEV (reference sequence). CDR3 length: 14 residues. Trimming left V 3 bases short and J 4 bases short, with 12 bases between. Here the CDR3 reads CASSFGGRGTEAFF. The CDR3 nucleotides are TGTGCCAGCAGTTTTGGGGGGAGAGGCACTGAAGCTTTCTTT.

This clone was picked up one time. V is TRBV4-3 and J is TRBJ2-3, with 7 bases fitting TRBD2. With 0 bases clipped from V and 2 bases from J, the junction kept 11 bases outside the gene matches. Germline V gene sequence: CDR1 LGHNA, CDR2 YSLEER. The CDR3 sequence is 18 residues long. Here the CDR3 reads CASSQDLGGDGNTDTQYF. The CDR3 DNA reads as TGCGCCAGCAGCCAAGACCTGGGGGGGGACGGGAACACAGATACGCAGTATTTT.

The chain is built from TRBV15 and TRBJ1-4, with D perhaps matching TRBD1 (5 bases). The CDR3 is made up of 13 amino acids. V gave up 0 bases and J gave up 12 bases, with 11 bases separating them. CDR1 is LNHNV, CDR2 YYDKDF, per germline (reference sequence). The CDR3 loop is CATSRDGRAELFF. The CDR3, as DNA: TGTGCCACCAGCAGAGATGGCAGGGCAGAACTGTTTTTT.

This clone was recorded a few times. The genes are TRBV10-3 and TRBJ2-2, with D perhaps matching TRBD2 (6 bases). Germline CDR1 reads ENHRY; CDR2 reads SYGVKD. This CDR3 region has 13 residues. V gave up 11 bases and J gave up 7 bases, with 17 bases separating them. This chain's CDR3 is CASRREGGGELFF. CDR3 coding DNA: TGTGCCTCGAGGCGGGAAGGTGGCGGGGAGCTGTTTTTT.

This clone is medium-sized. CDR3 in amino acids: CASSLVGEGQPQHF. In DNA form, the CDR3 reads TGTGCCAGCAGCTTAGTAGGGGAAGGCCAGCCCCAGCATTTT. The V call is TRBV7-9, the J call TRBJ1-5; D perhaps matches TRBD1 (5 bases). With 1 base removed from V and 7 bases from J, the gap between germline ends came to 11 bases. The CDR3 has 14 residues. Germline lookup yields CDR1 SEHNR and CDR2 FQNEAQ (reference sequence).

V and J are TRBV19 and TRBJ2-1, with 9 bases that match TRBD2. J was trimmed by 7 bases and V by 6 bases; bases with no gene match: 10. Germline assignment: CDR1 LNHDA and CDR2 SQIVND (reference sequence). This CDR3 region has 15 residues. The DNA for the CDR3 is TGTGCCAGTAGCGAAGCGGGGGGTGGTGAGAATGAGCAGTTCTTC. Translated, it gives CASSEAGGGENEQFF.

The rearrangement uses TRBV7-9 and TRBJ2-2; TRBD1 is a possible D gene (7 bases). Per the germline V gene, CDR1 is SEHNR and CDR2 is FQNEAQ (reference sequence). With 5 bases removed from V and 5 bases from J, the gap between germline ends came to 15 bases. CDR3 length: 15 amino acids. The CDR3 DNA is TGTGCCAGCAGCCCGGGGGACAGCCTTACCGGGGAGCTGTTTTTT. Its translation: CASSPGDSLTGELFF.

The chain is built from TRBV11-2 and TRBJ1-1; the D is unclear. The CDR3 is 17 amino acids. V was clipped by 1 base and J by 0 bases, with 15 bases between them. In germline, CDR1 is SGHAT, CDR2 FQNNGV. The CDR3, as DNA: TGTGCCAGCAGCTTAGGGAATCTGGGCAGGCTGAACACTGAAGCTTTCTTT. It encodes CASSLGNLGRLNTEAFF.

J is TRBJ2-7 and V is TRBV5-1, with 10 nucleotides matching TRBD1. CDR1 and CDR2 (germline): SGHRS, YFSETQ. The CDR3 has 15 residues. Trimming removed 2 bases from V and 2 bases from J; junction bases left unmatched: 4. CDR3 region: CASSLGGTGAYEQYV. The CDR3 DNA reads TGCGCCAGCAGCTTAGGGGGGACAGGGGCCTACGAGCAGTACGTC.

The chain couples TRBV6-5 to TRBJ1-4; D is possibly TRBD1 (6 bases). Trimming pared 7 bases from V and 8 bases from J, leaving 14 bases between. This CDR3 region has 13 residues. Per the germline V gene, CDR1 is MNHEY and CDR2 is SVGAGI. The CDR3 DNA follows: TGTGCCAGCACCAGGGGAGCCAGGGAAAAACTGTTTTTT. Its translation is CASTRGAREKLFF.

V is TRBV29-1 and J is TRBJ1-3; perhaps TRBD1 as D (5 bases). The CDR3 length is 12 residues. In germline, CDR1 is SQVTM, CDR2 ANQGSEA. Trimming removed 6 bases from V and 7 bases from J, with 13 bases in between. CDR3 bases: TGCAGCGTCGAACCCCGGGGGAACACCATATATTTT. Protein product: CSVEPRGNTIYF.

The genes are TRBV9 and TRBJ1-2; D ambiguous. CDR1 and CDR2 (germline): SGDLS, YYNGEE. This CDR3 is built from 17 residues. V shed 3 bases and J shed 4 bases, with 22 bases lying between them. CDR3 nucleotide sequence: TGTGCCAGCAGCGATGCCCCTCTGGTTTACGCTTCCTATGGCTACACCTTC. It translates to CASSDAPLVYASYGYTF.

The chain has TRBV14 and TRBJ2-1, with D perhaps assigned TRBD1 or TRBD2 (7 bases each). CDR3 length: 16 amino acids. Looked up from germline, CDR1 is SGHDN and CDR2 is FVKESK. Trimming stripped 5 bases from V and 4 bases from J, with 18 bases between. CDR3 residues: CASSYLGQGGYNEQFF. The CDR3 DNA sequence: TGTGCCAGCAGCTACCTAGGGCAGGGGGGGTACAATGAGCAGTTCTTC.

The chain links TRBV10-1 to TRBJ2-7; perhaps TRBD1 as D (6 bases). The germline V gene has CDR1 WNHNN and CDR2 SYGVQD (reference sequence). Trimming removed 9 bases from V and 2 bases from J, with 11 bases in between. The CDR3 is 12 residues long. This CDR3 reads CARSRGTYEQYV. DNA of the CDR3: TGCGCCAGGTCTAGGGGGACCTACGAGCAGTACGTC.

The V call is TRBV29-1, the J call TRBJ1-3; D perhaps matches TRBD1 (5 bases). V was cut by 4 bases and J by 0 bases, with 10 bases left in between. CDR3 length: 14 residues. Germline V gives CDR1 SQVTM, CDR2 ANQGSEA. The DNA of the CDR3 is TGCAGCGTTGGGGGACCGAGCTCTGGAAACACCATATATTTT. Translating it yields CSVGGPSSGNTIYF.

This clone was observed a handful of times. The rearrangement joins TRBV7-2 to TRBJ2-7; 11 bases fit TRBD2. The CDR3 spans 20 residues. The germline CDR1 and CDR2 sequences are SGHTA and FQGNSA. The V gene end was trimmed by 0 bases and the J gene end by 5 bases; junction bases not matched to a gene: 18. CDR3 sequence (DNA): TGTGCCAGCAGCTTAGCGAGGTTTAGCGGGGGGGCCCGGGGAGGACACGAGCAGTACTTC. Amino acids: CASSLARFSGGARGGHEQYF.

The chain uses TRBV4-1 and TRBJ1-6; perhaps TRBD1 as D (6 bases). V lost 1 base and J 10 bases, leaving 20 bases between the germline ends. CDR1 MGHRA and CDR2 YSYEKL come from the germline V gene. There are 17 residues in the CDR3. This CDR3 is CASSQGVTGPYRSPLHF. The DNA for the CDR3 is TGCGCCAGCAGCCAAGGGGTGACAGGCCCCTATAGATCACCCCTCCACTTT.

The CDR3 loop is CASSFPTSGDTDTQYF. The CDR3 region has the DNA TGTGCCAGCAGCTTCCCGACTAGCGGGGATACAGATACGCAGTATTTT. The chain carries TRBV7-9 and TRBJ2-3; 11 bases align to TRBD2. The CDR3 is 16 amino acids. CDR1 and CDR2 (germline): SEHNR, FQNEAQ (reference sequence). V dropped 3 bases and J dropped 3; count of bases not matched to a gene: 5.

This rearrangement joins TRBV7-2 to TRBJ1-2; D is uncertain. Deletions cut 1 base from V and 0 bases from J, with 9 bases between. The CDR3 covers 15 residues. Germline lookup yields CDR1 SGHTA and CDR2 FQGNSA. The CDR3 loop reads CASSLDPGPNYGYTF. Here the CDR3 DNA reads TGTGCCAGCAGCTTAGATCCTGGCCCTAACTATGGCTACACCTTC.